These 15 T cell receptor beta chains were sequenced from one sample in a study of T cell changes during pregnancy in multiple sclerosis. The repertoire was sequenced with immunoSEQ multiplex PCR; TCRdb's copy has only in-frame clones and lacks some. The sample records around 78,000 clones, about nine tenths being singletons. The specimen was peripheral blood, collected in the third trimester of pregnancy. These receptors all stem from a female donor in good health, enrolled as a control in a pregnancy study.

Notes on this clone: The sample contains more than one DNA sequence encoding this CDR3. V usage is TRBV7-6 and J usage is TRBJ2-2; no clear D. The germline V gene has CDR1 SGHVS and CDR2 FNYEAQ. The CDR3 is 13 amino acids. V lost 2 bases to trimming and J lost 5 bases, with 6 bases between them. The CDR3 protein is CASSLSGTGELFF. DNA of the CDR3: TGTGCCAGCAGCTTATCCGGTACCGGGGAGCTGTTTTTT.

The chain has TRBV12-5 and TRBJ2-5; 7 nucleotides align to TRBD1. Looked up from germline, CDR1 is LGHNT and CDR2 is FRNRAP. The CDR3 is 15 residues long. The V segment lost 4 bases and the J segment 0 bases; nucleotides outside the gene matches: 5. CDR3 sequence reads: CASGSGQENQETQYF. DNA of the CDR3: TGTGCTAGTGGTTCAGGACAGGAGAACCAAGAGACCCAGTACTTC.

This sequence joins TRBV27 and TRBJ2-7, with TRBD2 matching over 11 bases. In germline, CDR1 is MNHEY, CDR2 SMNVEV (reference sequence). The trim removed 7 bases at V and 0 bases at J, leaving 17 bases unmatched. The CDR3 contains 19 residues. CDR3 in amino acids: CASTDRTGTSGALSYEQYF. As DNA, the CDR3 is TGTGCCAGCACCGACAGAACCGGGACTAGCGGCGCACTCTCCTACGAGCAGTACTTC.

V is TRBV30 and J is TRBJ2-2; D may be TRBD2 (6 bases). V lost 3 bases to trimming and J lost 3 bases, with 11 bases between them. This CDR3 comprises 14 residues. Germline loops: CDR1 GTSNPN, CDR2 SVGIG (reference sequence). The CDR3: CAWRRREYTGELFF. The CDR3, as DNA: TGTGCCTGGAGGCGGAGGGAGTACACCGGGGAGCTGTTTTTT.

The chain links TRBV27 to TRBJ2-2; maybe TRBD1 (6 bases). The CDR3 length is 14 residues. Between the trimmed V and J ends, which lost 7 bases and 6 bases, there was a span of 15 bases. From germline, CDR1 is MNHEY and CDR2 SMNVEV (reference sequence). CDR3 DNA: TGTGCCAGCACTTCAACAGGGATGCCCGGGGAGCTGTTTTTT. The encoded protein is CASTSTGMPGELFF.

The V and J genes are TRBV5-5 and TRBJ2-2, with D hard to call. Germline CDR1 and CDR2: SGHKS and YYEKEE (reference sequence). Trimming left V 0 bases short and J 8 bases short, with 5 bases between. The CDR3 runs to 12 residues. The CDR3, as DNA: TGTGCCAGCAGCTTGGTCCCAGGGGAGCTGTTTTTT. This encodes CASSLVPGELFF.

The rearrangement joins TRBV21-1 to TRBJ2-7; the table's D call of TRBD2 was not tested on the DNA. TRBV21-1 is termed a pseudogene. This CDR3 is built from 14 residues. CDR3 in DNA: TGTGCCAGCAGGTGGCGGGACGGGCCCTACGAGCAGTACTTC. Protein product: CASRWRDGPYEQYF.

The gene calls are TRBV4-3 and TRBJ1-6; TRBD1 might be the D (5 bases). In germline, CDR1 is LGHNA, CDR2 YSLEER. The CDR3 totals 15 residues. Trimming removed 0 bases at V and 9 bases at J, with 12 bases between. The CDR3 is CASSQDHRQSSPLHF. DNA of the CDR3: TGCGCCAGCAGCCAAGATCACAGGCAGAGTTCACCCCTCCACTTT.

The chain carries TRBV7-7 and TRBJ2-2; 12 positions agree with TRBD1. In germline, CDR1 is SSHAT, CDR2 FNYEAQ (reference sequence). This CDR3 has 17 residues. V lost 4 bases and J lost 4; bases outside the gene matches: 7. CDR3 region: CASSSSGTGGFTGELFF. DNA of the CDR3: TGTGCCAGCAGCTCCAGCGGGACAGGGGGCTTCACCGGGGAGCTGTTTTTT.

The chain carries TRBV5-1 and TRBJ1-1; D remains ambiguous. V lost 3 bases and J lost 2, with 8 bases in between. The CDR3 contains 13 residues. Looked up from germline, CDR1 is SGHRS and CDR2 is YFSETQ. In DNA form, the CDR3 reads TGCGCCAGCAGCTCTCCGGGAAACACTGAAGCTTTCTTT. It specifies CASSSPGNTEAFF.

V gene TRBV28 combines with J gene TRBJ1-4, with 9 bases that match TRBD1. This CDR3 comprises 16 residues. Germline CDR1 is MDHEN and CDR2 is SYDVKM. V was clipped by 5 bases and J by 8 bases; unmatched bases: 12. CDR3 region: CASSLHTGGKNEKLFF. CDR3 bases: TGTGCCAGCAGTCTCCATACAGGGGGCAAGAACGAAAAACTGTTTTTT. Variable domain in full (rest from reference TRBV28 and TRBJ1-4): DVKVTQSSRYLVKRTGEKVFLECVQDMDHENMFWYRQDPGLGLRLIYFSYDVKMKEKGDIPEGYSVSREKKERFSLILESASTNQTSMYLCASSLHTGGKNEKLFFGSGTQLSVL.

The rearrangement joins TRBV2 to TRBJ2-1; D is unclear. There are 13 residues in the CDR3. The V end lost 7 bases, the J end lost 8 bases, and 15 bases lay between the germline ends. Germline V lookup: CDR1 SNHLY, CDR2 FYNNEI. The CDR3: CASKALPADEQFF. The CDR3 DNA follows: TGTGCCAGCAAGGCGCTCCCTGCGGATGAGCAGTTCTTC.

This clone was observed a few times. The genes are TRBV4-2 and TRBJ2-5; D unclear. CDR3 size: 13 residues. The germline V gene encodes CDR1 LGHNA and CDR2 YNFKEQ. The V gene lost 1 base and the J gene lost 2 bases, with 5 bases spanning the gap. The CDR3: CASSQVQQETQYF. The CDR3 bases are TGTGCCAGCAGCCAAGTACAGCAAGAGACCCAGTACTTC.

The chain combines TRBV28 with TRBJ2-3; TRBD2 might be the D (6 bases). Trimming cost V 11 bases and J 0 bases, with 12 bases left between them. The CDR3 totals 13 residues. Germline V gives CDR1 MDHEN, CDR2 SYDVKM. CDR3 protein: CAASGGSTDTQYF. CDR3 DNA: TGTGCCGCTTCCGGGGGTAGCACAGATACGCAGTATTTT.

V is TRBV7-2 and J is TRBJ2-7; 7 nucleotides line up with TRBD2. This CDR3 contains 16 residues. The germline V gene encodes CDR1 SGHTA and CDR2 FQGNSA. V shed 1 base and J 2 bases; nucleotides not matched to a gene: 8. Written as DNA, the CDR3 is TGTGCCAGCAGCTTAGGGGGGTGGAGCGGGGCCTACGAGCAGTACTTC. This translates into CASSLGGWSGAYEQYF.